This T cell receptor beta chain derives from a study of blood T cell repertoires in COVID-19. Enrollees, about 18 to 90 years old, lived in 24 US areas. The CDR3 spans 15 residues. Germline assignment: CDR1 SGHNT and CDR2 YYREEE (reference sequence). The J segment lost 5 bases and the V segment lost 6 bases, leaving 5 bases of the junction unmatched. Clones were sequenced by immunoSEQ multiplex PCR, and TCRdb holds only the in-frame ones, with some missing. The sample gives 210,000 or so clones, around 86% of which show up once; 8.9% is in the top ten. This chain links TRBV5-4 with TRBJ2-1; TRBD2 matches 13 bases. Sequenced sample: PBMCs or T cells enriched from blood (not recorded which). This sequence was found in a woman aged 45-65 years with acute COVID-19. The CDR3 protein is CASINGLAGDNEQFF. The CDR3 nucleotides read TGTGCCAGCATAAACGGACTAGCGGGAGACAATGAGCAGTTCTTC.